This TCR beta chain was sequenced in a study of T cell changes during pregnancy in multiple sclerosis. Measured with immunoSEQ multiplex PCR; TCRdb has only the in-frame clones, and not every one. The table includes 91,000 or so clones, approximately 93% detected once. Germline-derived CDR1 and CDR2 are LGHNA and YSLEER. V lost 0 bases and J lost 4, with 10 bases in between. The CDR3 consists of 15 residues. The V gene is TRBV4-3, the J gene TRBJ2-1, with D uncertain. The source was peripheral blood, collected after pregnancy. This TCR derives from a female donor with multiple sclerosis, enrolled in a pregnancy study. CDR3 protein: CASSQESPPYNEQFF. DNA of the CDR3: TGCGCCAGCAGCCAAGAGTCCCCCCCGTACAATGAGCAGTTCTTC.